A single TCR beta chain is shown here with its context. The clone's antigen remains unknown. One base away there is no much larger clone; base qualities are not given. The meaning of the sample's time point label: baseline before first vaccination. Samples from vaccinated people were obtained from the UK trials COV001 and COV002, which included a single-blind randomized controlled phase 2/3 trial of AZD1222 (ChAdOx1 nCoV-19) in healthy adults. Trial participant PBMC samples were collected at day 0 and day 28 after the second dose for TCRbeta chain sequencing. This sample stems from a study of T cell responses to AZD1222 COVID-19 vaccine (dated by TCRdb to about 2021). Turning to the overall study: Because spike-specific TCR depth and breadth did not differ between the two schedules, AZD1222 recipients who got a second dose at roughly 4 weeks were pooled with those who got a second dose at roughly 12 weeks. TCR sequencing covered more than 230 trial participants: 207 given two doses of AZD1222 and around 26 given two doses of MenACWY control vaccine. Trial participants were enrolled into age subgroups of 18-55, 56-69 and 70-plus years, which contained about 150, 27 and 61 TCR-sequenced participants, respectively.

On the study overall, not on this receptor specifically: In the small 56-69-year group, the increase in depth fell short of significance, most likely because of low power. Epitopes outside the regions mutated in the B.1.351 and B.1.1.7 variants were reportedly recognized by nearly half of the unique spike-specific TCRs. Conclusions about previously exposed vaccinees are limited because only a handful of AZD1222 recipients were SARS-CoV-2 seropositive at baseline. A significant rise in spike-specific TCR breadth and depth was observed after two AZD1222 doses relative to day 0 and relative to MenACWY recipients. Most participants were white British and females outnumbered males, and the authors suggested that clonal diversity may have been underestimated. Vaccine-associated CD4 TCRs spanned the whole spike protein, with dominant responses in regions 160-218 and 743-854. Because no day 14 peak-response samples were available, the repertoires could be characterized only after the peak T cell response.

Counted from cysteine to phenylalanine, this CDR3 has 14 amino acids. The read is trimmed to its CDR3 DNA, 42 bases read in frame from base 1. Trimming removed 3 bases from V and 7 bases from J; the gene matches leave 4 bases unexplained. From a lookup of the germline V gene, CDR1 and CDR2 are KGHSH and LQKENI. The CDR3 regions of human TCRbeta chains were subjected to immunosequencing. The published analysis was carried out like this. TCRs in the repertoires were compared against a reference library of SARS-CoV-2-specific TCRs that had been generated with the MIRA antigen-specificity platform. Breadth was defined as the fraction of unique TCRs that were SARS-CoV-2-associated, and depth was defined as the fraction of total T cells that were SARS-CoV-2-associated. Each spike-specific TCR was assigned to its reactive spike region and to a CD4 or CD8 class using the MIRA data. Log10-transformed breadth and depth values were compared by one-way ANOVA with Sidak's multiple comparisons tests. The source is immuneACCESS, and TCRdb retained only in-frame sequences with V and J called. Part of the clones is not carried over; for the studies checked, unresolved V genes explain less than half of this, and the remainder is unexplained. V and J calls and clone size follow that table, whereas D and trimming were derived from the DNA. The table for this sample lists 85,000 to 130,000 clones; approximately 91% of them were counted only once. The ten largest clones add up to around 15% of the sample.

The sequence derives from an adult in good health. The material was peripheral blood, obtained on day 0 of AZD1222 vaccination. The chain is encoded by TRBV18 joined to TRBJ1-5; 9 nucleotides in the junction match TRBD1. Here the CDR3 is given as CASSPGQGDQPQHF. Here is the DNA: TGTGCCAGCTCACCGGGACAGGGCGACCAGCCCCAGCATTTT.